This TCR beta chain was sequenced for a study of technical replicates of blood from several donors (dated by TCRdb to 2017 to 2019). Sequences MRHNA (CDR1) and SNTAGT (CDR2) are obtained from the germline V gene. Spanning cysteine to phenylalanine, the CDR3 consists of 14 amino acids. The CDR3 DNA has 42 bases and is translated from base 1. V is cut by 5 bases and J by 5 bases, and the space between the germline ends is 12 bases. Library creation used the immunoSEQ multiplex PCR assay. TCRdb provides this immuneACCESS table in a form limited to in-frame rearrangements. Some clones are lacking; in checked studies, under half of them reflect an unresolved V gene, and why the rest are absent is not known. The sample profile shows more than 75,000 clones; 95% to 97% of them were found once. The ten most abundant clones make up 0.36% of the sample. With respect to this clone: What this receptor recognizes is not known. Nothing much larger sits one base from this clone, and base qualities are not available.

This receptor was obtained from a human donor in good health. The sequenced material came from T cells isolated from PBMCs. The rearrangement joined TRBV6-4 to TRBJ2-2; TRBD2 is possibly the D segment (6 matching bases). The DNA sequence reads TGTGCCAGCAGTCGTCGCGGGGAAACCGGGGAGCTGTTTTTT. Translated, it gives CASSRRGETGELFF.